The rows below give T cell receptor beta chains drawn from one sample of a study of glioma-infiltrating T cells after dendritic cell vaccination. Assay used: immunoSEQ multiplex PCR; TCRdb lists only in-frame clones, some missing. The table has more than 75,000 clones, around 86% seen once. The material was blood, obtained after dendritic cell vaccination. The receptors shown here come from a human donor with glioblastoma. The CDR3 runs from the conserved cysteine through the conserved F or W. D genes are given only for firm matches. Size is omitted from some rows. Given values are once, few, many or a class for expanded clones.

CDR3aa: CASSPGQMNTEAFF
CDR3nt: TGTGCCAGCAGCCCCGGACAGATGAACACTGAAGCTTTCTTT
v_gene: TRBV7-2
len: 14
j_gene: TRBJ1-1
abundance: NA
d_gene: NA

CDR3aa: CAWSVGVAEAFF
CDR3nt: TGTGCCTGGAGTGTCGGAGTGGCTGAAGCTTTCTTT
v_gene: TRBV30
len: 12
j_gene: TRBJ1-1
abundance: NA
d_gene: NA

CDR3aa: CAWSLGDRGLLYEQYF
CDR3nt: TGTGCCTGGAGTTTGGGAGACAGGGGCCTTCTCTACGAGCAGTACTTC
v_gene: TRBV30
len: 16
j_gene: TRBJ2-7
abundance: NA
d_gene: TRBD1

CDR3aa: CASRTGGSYEQYF
CDR3nt: TGTGCCAGCAGGACAGGGGGATCCTACGAGCAGTACTTC
v_gene: TRBV5-4
len: 13
j_gene: TRBJ2-7
abundance: NA
d_gene: TRBD1

CDR3aa: CASSPGTGHNSPLHF
CDR3nt: TGTGCCAGCAGTCCCGGGACAGGGCATAATTCACCCCTCCACTTT
v_gene: TRBV6-5
len: 15
j_gene: TRBJ1-6
abundance: few
d_gene: TRBD1

CDR3aa: CASSLFAENTEAFF
CDR3nt: TGTGCCAGCAGCTTGTTCGCGGAGAACACTGAAGCTTTCTTT
v_gene: TRBV5-5
len: 14
j_gene: TRBJ1-1
abundance: NA
d_gene: NA

CDR3aa: CASSLNTGEGAQNTEAFF
CDR3nt: TGTGCCAGCAGCTTAAACACAGGGGAAGGGGCCCAGAACACTGAAGCTTTCTTT
v_gene: TRBV7-2
len: 18
j_gene: TRBJ1-1
abundance: NA
d_gene: TRBD1

CDR3aa: CASSQEWRGENLQETQYF
CDR3nt: TGCGCCAGCAGCCAAGAATGGCGGGGGGAAAACCTGCAAGAGACCCAGTACTTC
v_gene: TRBV4-3
len: 18
j_gene: TRBJ2-5
abundance: once
d_gene: TRBD2

CDR3aa: CATGQQLDEQFF
CDR3nt: TGTGCCACGGGACAACAACTCGATGAGCAGTTCTTC
v_gene: TRBV19
len: 12
j_gene: TRBJ2-1
abundance: NA
d_gene: NA

CDR3aa: CASATGPSSYNEQFF
CDR3nt: TGTGCCAGCGCTACAGGGCCTTCGTCCTACAATGAGCAGTTCTTC
v_gene: TRBV6-6
len: 15
j_gene: TRBJ2-1
abundance: NA
d_gene: NA

CDR3aa: CASSLLEDRGGAGELFF
CDR3nt: TGCGCCAGCAGCTTGTTGGAGGATCGGGGTGGCGCCGGGGAGCTGTTTTTT
v_gene: TRBV5-1
len: 17
j_gene: TRBJ2-2
abundance: NA
d_gene: NA

CDR3aa: CASSLGGEGSYEQYF
CDR3nt: TGCGCCAGCAGCCTGGGGGGGGAGGGCTCCTACGAGCAGTACTTC
v_gene: TRBV5-1
len: 15
j_gene: TRBJ2-7
abundance: NA
d_gene: TRBD2

CDR3aa: CASSRQGRETEAFF
CDR3nt: TGTGCCAGCAGCCGACAGGGTCGGGAGACTGAAGCTTTCTTT
v_gene: TRBV7-3
len: 14
j_gene: TRBJ1-1
abundance: NA
d_gene: TRBD1

CDR3aa: CASSLRPTGMDIQYF
CDR3nt: TGTGCCAGTAGTCTCCGCCCGACAGGGATGGACATTCAGTACTTC
v_gene: TRBV19
len: 15
j_gene: TRBJ2-4
abundance: NA
d_gene: TRBD1

CDR3aa: CASTPRDSNGYTF
CDR3nt: TGCGCCAGCACCCCAAGGGACAGCAATGGCTACACCTTC
v_gene: TRBV23-1
len: 13
j_gene: TRBJ1-2
abundance: few
d_gene: TRBD1

CDR3aa: CASSVKEDSQGETQYF
CDR3nt: TGTGCCAGCAGCGTAAAAGAGGACAGCCAGGGGGAGACCCAGTACTTC
v_gene: TRBV9
len: 16
j_gene: TRBJ2-5
abundance: NA
d_gene: NA

CDR3aa: CASSRTGGTEAFF
CDR3nt: TGTGCCAGCAGTAGGACAGGGGGGACTGAAGCTTTCTTT
v_gene: TRBV5-6
len: 13
j_gene: TRBJ1-1
abundance: once
d_gene: TRBD1

CDR3aa: CAGDRGIVGYGYTF
CDR3nt: TGTGCGGGGGACAGGGGGATCGTCGGCTATGGCTACACCTTC
v_gene: TRBV12-5
len: 14
j_gene: TRBJ1-2
abundance: once
d_gene: TRBD1

CDR3aa: CAWSWTGFAFF
CDR3nt: TGTGCCTGGAGTTGGACAGGGTTCGCTTTCTTT
v_gene: TRBV30
len: 11
j_gene: TRBJ1-1
abundance: few
d_gene: TRBD1

CDR3aa: CASNGEAGEKLFF
CDR3nt: TGTGCCAGCAACGGGGAAGCTGGTGAAAAACTGTTTTTT
v_gene: TRBV2
len: 13
j_gene: TRBJ1-4
abundance: NA
d_gene: NA

CDR3aa: CAWGTGAFGNTIYF
CDR3nt: TGTGCCTGGGGGACAGGGGCATTTGGAAACACCATATATTTT
v_gene: TRBV30
len: 14
j_gene: TRBJ1-3
abundance: NA
d_gene: TRBD1

CDR3aa: CASSTWTGGFNQPQHF
CDR3nt: TGTGCCAGCAGTACTTGGACAGGGGGCTTTAATCAGCCCCAGCATTTT
v_gene: TRBV27
len: 16
j_gene: TRBJ1-5
abundance: NA
d_gene: TRBD1

CDR3aa: CASRGDRGLSEQYF
CDR3nt: TGTGCCAGCAGAGGTGACAGGGGGCTTAGCGAGCAGTACTTC
v_gene: TRBV5-4
len: 14
j_gene: TRBJ2-7
abundance: NA
d_gene: TRBD1

CDR3aa: CASSQSAGPYNEQFF
CDR3nt: TGTGCCAGCAGCCAATCGGCGGGACCTTACAATGAGCAGTTCTTC
v_gene: TRBV16
len: 15
j_gene: TRBJ2-1
abundance: NA
d_gene: NA

CDR3aa: CASSQGVARDTEAFF
CDR3nt: TGTGCCAGCAGCCAGGGGGTAGCGAGGGACACTGAAGCTTTCTTT
v_gene: TRBV6-5
len: 15
j_gene: TRBJ1-1
abundance: NA
d_gene: TRBD1

CDR3aa: CASSVDRGVEYGYTF
CDR3nt: TGTGCCAGCAGCGTGGACAGGGGCGTCGAGTATGGCTACACCTTC
v_gene: TRBV5-4
len: 15
j_gene: TRBJ1-2
abundance: many
d_gene: TRBD1

CDR3aa: CASSAHRAYEQYF
CDR3nt: TGTGCCAGCAGTGCCCACAGGGCCTACGAGCAGTACTTC
v_gene: TRBV25-1
len: 13
j_gene: TRBJ2-7
abundance: NA
d_gene: NA

CDR3aa: CASSPQVADRLHF
CDR3nt: TGTGCCAGTAGTCCTCAGGTGGCCGACCGCCTCCACTTT
v_gene: TRBV19
len: 13
j_gene: TRBJ1-6
abundance: once
d_gene: NA

CDR3aa: CASSLSRGRETQYF
CDR3nt: TGTGCCAGCAGCTTGAGCAGGGGGCGAGAGACCCAGTACTTC
v_gene: TRBV7-2
len: 14
j_gene: TRBJ2-5
abundance: NA
d_gene: TRBD1

CDR3aa: CASSFSGTNNEQFF
CDR3nt: TGTGCCAGCAGCTTTAGCGGGACAAACAATGAGCAGTTCTTC
v_gene: TRBV5-4
len: 14
j_gene: TRBJ2-1
abundance: once
d_gene: TRBD2

CDR3aa: CASSYRGGEKLFF
CDR3nt: TGTGCCAGCAGCTACAGGGGCGGTGAAAAACTGTTTTTT
v_gene: TRBV7-9
len: 13
j_gene: TRBJ1-4
abundance: NA
d_gene: TRBD1